The 6 T cell receptor beta chains given below trace back to one sample, sequenced in a study of CD8 T cells in ankylosing spondylitis. Broader study findings: Apparently characteristic of ankylosing spondylitis blood was a TCR beta motif (roughly eight highly homologous variants).

A single record per CDR3 protein comes from TCRdb applying MiXCR to the 5' RACE reads. Counted here are fewer than 650,000 distinct CDR3 sequences, roughly 13% occurring once; the ten biggest clones make up 6.8%. No cognate antigen is known for these TCRs. The sample comprised blood, either unsorted or a sorted T cell fraction (not recorded which). Receptor source: a male donor with ankylosing spondylitis.

This clonotype was found a few times. The DNA of the CDR3 is TGCGCCAGCAGCTTGGGGAGCGGGGAAAGCACAGATACGCAGTATTTT. Encoded protein: CASSLGSGESTDTQYF. The chain couples TRBV5-1 to TRBJ2-3; 7 positions agree with TRBD2. CDR1 SGHRS and CDR2 YFSETQ come from the germline V gene. The CDR3 is 16 amino acids. The V and J ends lost 0 bases and 0 bases, in that order; junction bases with no gene match: 4. Variable domain in full (rest from reference TRBV5-1 and TRBJ2-3): KAGVTQTPRYLIKTRGQQVTLSCSPISGHRSVSWYQQTPGQGLQFLFEYFSETQRNKGNFPGRFSGRQFSNSRSEMNVSTLELGDSALYLCASSLGSGESTDTQYFGPGTRLTVL.

Many counts were recorded for this clonotype. V gene TRBV4-1 combines with J gene TRBJ1-1; a possible D gene is TRBD1 (5 bases). Trimming removed 1 base at V and 4 bases at J, with 16 bases between. This CDR3 comprises 16 residues. Looked up from germline, CDR1 is MGHRA and CDR2 is YSYEKL. As DNA, the CDR3 is TGCGCCAGCAGCCAAGTCACCCAGGGATTGGGCACTGAAGCTTTCTTT. This encodes CASSQVTQGLGTEAFF.

This clonotype was recorded many times. The V and J genes are TRBV12-3 or TRBV12-4 and TRBJ2-5; D possibly corresponds to TRBD1 (6 bases). CDR3 length: 13 amino acids. Trimming removed 6 bases at V and 5 bases at J, with 13 bases between. The CDR3 spells CASRTGVSETQYF. Written as DNA, the CDR3 is TGTGCCAGCAGGACAGGTGTATCGGAGACCCAGTACTTC.

This clonotype was seen only a few times. The chain links TRBV10-3 to TRBJ2-1, with 10 bases aligning to TRBD1. Losses at the gene ends were 10 bases for V and 6 bases for J; bases not matched to a gene: 3. This CDR3 has 12 amino acids. Germline assignment: CDR1 ENHRY and CDR2 SYGVKD. The CDR3 DNA is TGTGCCAGCGGGACAGGGGTCAATGAGCAGTTCTTC. Its protein is CASGTGVNEQFF.

At least ten counts were recorded for this clonotype. The V gene is TRBV7-9, the J gene TRBJ1-2; D not certain. Trimming shortened V by 8 bases and J by 6 bases, and 4 bases separated the two germline ends. This CDR3 is built from 9 residues. Germline values: CDR1 SEHNR, CDR2 FQNEAQ (reference sequence). For the CDR3, the DNA is TGTGCCAGCGGCGATGGCTACACCTTC. Protein: CASGDGYTF.

A few counts support this clonotype. The V gene is TRBV20-1, the J gene TRBJ2-7; D gene uncertain. CDR1 is DFQATT and CDR2 is SNEGSKA in the germline V gene (reference sequence). The CDR3 runs to 15 residues. Deletions cut 2 bases from V and 6 bases from J, with 20 bases between. The CDR3 DNA sequence: TGCAGTGCTAGACTAGACATGGCCGCGGCCGGCGAGCAGTACTTC. This encodes CSARLDMAAAGEQYF.